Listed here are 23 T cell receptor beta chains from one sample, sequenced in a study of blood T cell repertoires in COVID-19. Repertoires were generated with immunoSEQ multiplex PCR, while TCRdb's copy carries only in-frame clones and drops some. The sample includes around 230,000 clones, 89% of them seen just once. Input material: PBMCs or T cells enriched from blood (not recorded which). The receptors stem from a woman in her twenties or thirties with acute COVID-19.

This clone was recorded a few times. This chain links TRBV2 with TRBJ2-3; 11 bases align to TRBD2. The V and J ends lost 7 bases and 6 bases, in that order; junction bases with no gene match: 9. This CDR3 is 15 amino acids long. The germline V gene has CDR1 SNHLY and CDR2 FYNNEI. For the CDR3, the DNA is TGTGCCAGCACGGGGACTAGCGGTCTGGGGGATACGCAGTATTTT. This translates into CASTGTSGLGDTQYF. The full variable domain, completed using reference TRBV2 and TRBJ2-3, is EPEVTQTPSHQVTQMGQEVILRCVPISNHLYFYWYRQILGQKVEFLVSFYNNEISEKSEIFDDQFSVERPDGSNFTLKIRSTKLEDSAMYFCASTGTSGLGDTQYFGPGTRLTVL.

The CDR3 region is CASSQDRAAEAFF. The CDR3 DNA reads TGTGCCAGCAGCCAAGACAGGGCTGCTGAAGCTTTCTTT. The J gene is TRBJ1-1, the V gene TRBV3-1 (or the pseudogene TRBV3-2); D possibly corresponds to TRBD1 (5 bases). The germline gives CDR1 LGHDT, CDR2 YNNKEL (reference sequence). V lost 0 bases and J lost 6, with 8 bases in between. The CDR3 sequence is 13 residues long.

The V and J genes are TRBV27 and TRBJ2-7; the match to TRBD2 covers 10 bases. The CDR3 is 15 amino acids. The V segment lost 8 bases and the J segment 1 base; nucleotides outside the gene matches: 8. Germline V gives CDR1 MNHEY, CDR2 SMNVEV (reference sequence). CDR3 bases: TGTGCCAGCGCCGCGGGGACTAGCGTATCCTACGAGCAGTACTTC. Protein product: CASAAGTSVSYEQYF.

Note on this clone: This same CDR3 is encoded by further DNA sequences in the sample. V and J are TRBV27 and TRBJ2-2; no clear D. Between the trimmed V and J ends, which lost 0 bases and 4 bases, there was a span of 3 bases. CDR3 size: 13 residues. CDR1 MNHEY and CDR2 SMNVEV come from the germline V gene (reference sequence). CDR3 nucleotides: TGTGCCAGCAGTTTATCCTCCACCGGGGAGCTGTTTTTT. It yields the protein CASSLSSTGELFF.

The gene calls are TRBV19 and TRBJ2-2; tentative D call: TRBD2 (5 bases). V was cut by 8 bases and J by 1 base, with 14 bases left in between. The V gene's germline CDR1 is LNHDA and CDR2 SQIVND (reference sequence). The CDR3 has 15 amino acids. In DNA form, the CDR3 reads TGTGCCAGTGGCCGAGCGGAGTTGAACACCGGGGAGCTGTTTTTT. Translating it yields CASGRAELNTGELFF.

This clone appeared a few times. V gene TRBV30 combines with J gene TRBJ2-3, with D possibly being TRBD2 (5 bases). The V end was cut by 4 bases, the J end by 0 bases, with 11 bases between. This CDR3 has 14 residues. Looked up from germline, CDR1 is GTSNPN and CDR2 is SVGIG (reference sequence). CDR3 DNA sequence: TGTGCCTGGAAGGATCGGGGTAGCACAGATACGCAGTATTTT. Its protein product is CAWKDRGSTDTQYF.

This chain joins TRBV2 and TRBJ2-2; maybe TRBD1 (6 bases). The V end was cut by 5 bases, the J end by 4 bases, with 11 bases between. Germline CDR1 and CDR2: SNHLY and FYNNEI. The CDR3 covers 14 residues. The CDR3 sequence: CASSPRGSTGELFF. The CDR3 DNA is TGTGCCAGCAGTCCCAGGGGTTCCACCGGGGAGCTGTTTTTT.

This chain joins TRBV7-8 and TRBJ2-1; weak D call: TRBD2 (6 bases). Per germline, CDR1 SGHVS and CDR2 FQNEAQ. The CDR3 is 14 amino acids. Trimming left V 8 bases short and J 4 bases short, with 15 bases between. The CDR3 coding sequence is TGTGCCAGCCGCCGGGGCGGGGTATACAATGAGCAGTTCTTC. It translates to CASRRGGVYNEQFF.

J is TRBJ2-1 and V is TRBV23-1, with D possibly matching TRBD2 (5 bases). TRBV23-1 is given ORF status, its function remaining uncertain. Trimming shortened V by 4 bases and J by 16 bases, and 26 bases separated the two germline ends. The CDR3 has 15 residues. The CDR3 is CASSPRVRTDSLKFF. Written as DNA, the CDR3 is TGCGCCAGCAGTCCCCGAGTACGGACGGACTCCCTCAAATTCTTC.

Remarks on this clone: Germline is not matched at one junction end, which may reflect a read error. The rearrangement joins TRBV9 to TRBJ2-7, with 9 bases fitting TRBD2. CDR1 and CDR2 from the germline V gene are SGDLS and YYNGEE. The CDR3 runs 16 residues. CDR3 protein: CASSGRTGTSSDEQYF. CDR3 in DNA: TGTGCCAGCAGCGGCCGGACCGGGACTAGCTCCGACGAGCAGTACTTC.

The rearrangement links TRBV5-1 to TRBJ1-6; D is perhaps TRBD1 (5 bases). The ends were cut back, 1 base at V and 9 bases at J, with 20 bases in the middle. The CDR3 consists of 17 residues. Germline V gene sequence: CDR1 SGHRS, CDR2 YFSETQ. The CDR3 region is CASSLRDQGLGGSPLHF. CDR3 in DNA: TGCGCCAGCAGCTTGAGGGATCAGGGCCTGGGCGGTTCACCCCTCCACTTT.

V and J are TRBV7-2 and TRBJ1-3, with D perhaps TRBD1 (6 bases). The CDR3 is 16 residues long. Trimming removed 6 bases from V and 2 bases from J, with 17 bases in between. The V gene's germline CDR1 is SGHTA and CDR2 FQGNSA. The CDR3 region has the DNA TGTGCCAGCAGTTCACAGGGAATCATAGCTGGAAACACCATATATTTT. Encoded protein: CASSSQGIIAGNTIYF.

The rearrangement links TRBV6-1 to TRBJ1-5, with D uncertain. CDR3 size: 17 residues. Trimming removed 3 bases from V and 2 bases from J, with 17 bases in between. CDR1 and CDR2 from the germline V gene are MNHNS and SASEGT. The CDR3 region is CASSDNRGSPGNQPQHF. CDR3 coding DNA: TGTGCCAGCAGTGATAATCGCGGCAGTCCGGGCAATCAGCCCCAGCATTTT.

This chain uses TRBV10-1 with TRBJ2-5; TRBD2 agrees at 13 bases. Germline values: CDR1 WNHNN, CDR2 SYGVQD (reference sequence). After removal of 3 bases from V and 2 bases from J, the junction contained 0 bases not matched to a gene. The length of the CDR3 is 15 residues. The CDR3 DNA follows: TGCGCCAGCAGTGAACTAGCGGGGGGGCAAGAGACCCAGTACTTC. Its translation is CASSELAGGQETQYF.

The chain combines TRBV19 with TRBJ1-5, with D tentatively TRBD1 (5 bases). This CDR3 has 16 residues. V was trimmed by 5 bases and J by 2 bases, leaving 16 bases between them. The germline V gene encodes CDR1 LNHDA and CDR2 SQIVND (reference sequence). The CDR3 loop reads CASSPGGDHRNQPQHF. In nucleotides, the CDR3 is TGTGCCAGTAGTCCTGGAGGGGATCACCGCAATCAGCCCCAGCATTTT.

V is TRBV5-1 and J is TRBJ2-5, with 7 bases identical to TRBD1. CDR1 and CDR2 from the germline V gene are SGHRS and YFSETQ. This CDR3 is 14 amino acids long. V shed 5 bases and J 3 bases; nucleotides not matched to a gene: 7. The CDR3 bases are TGCGCCAGCAGTCCCCGGACAGGAGAAGAGACCCAGTACTTC. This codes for CASSPRTGEETQYF.

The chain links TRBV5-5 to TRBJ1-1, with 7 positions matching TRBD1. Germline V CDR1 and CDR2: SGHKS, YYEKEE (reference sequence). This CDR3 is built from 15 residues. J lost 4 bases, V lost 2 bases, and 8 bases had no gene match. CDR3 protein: CASSFPRGQSTEAFF. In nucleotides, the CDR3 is TGTGCCAGCAGCTTTCCTAGGGGGCAGAGCACTGAAGCTTTCTTT.

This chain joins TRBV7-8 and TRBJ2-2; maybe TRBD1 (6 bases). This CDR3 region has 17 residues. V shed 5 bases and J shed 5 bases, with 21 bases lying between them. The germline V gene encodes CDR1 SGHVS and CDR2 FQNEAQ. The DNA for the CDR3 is TGTGCCAGCAGCCCGAGTTGGGGCAGGGGTAGTACCGGGGAGCTGTTTTTT. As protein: CASSPSWGRGSTGELFF.

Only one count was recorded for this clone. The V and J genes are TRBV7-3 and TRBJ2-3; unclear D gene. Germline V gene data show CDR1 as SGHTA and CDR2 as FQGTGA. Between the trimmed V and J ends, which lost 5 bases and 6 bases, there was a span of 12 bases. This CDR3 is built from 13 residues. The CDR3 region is CASSPTPGDTQYF. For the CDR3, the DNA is TGTGCCAGCAGCCCGACCCCAGGTGATACGCAGTATTTT.

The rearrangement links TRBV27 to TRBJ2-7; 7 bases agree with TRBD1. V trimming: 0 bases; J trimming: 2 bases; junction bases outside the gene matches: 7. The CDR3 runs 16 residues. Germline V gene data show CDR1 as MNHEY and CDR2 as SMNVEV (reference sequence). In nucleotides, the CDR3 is TGTGCCAGCAGTTTATCGCTCCTGGACAGGACCTACGAGCAGTACTTC. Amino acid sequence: CASSLSLLDRTYEQYF.

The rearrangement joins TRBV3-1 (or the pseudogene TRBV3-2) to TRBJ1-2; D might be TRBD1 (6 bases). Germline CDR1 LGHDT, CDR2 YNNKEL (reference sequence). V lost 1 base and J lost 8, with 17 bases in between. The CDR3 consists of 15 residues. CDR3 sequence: CASSQGAGDLWGYTF. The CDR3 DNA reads TGTGCCAGCAGCCAAGGGGCAGGGGACCTATGGGGCTACACCTTC.

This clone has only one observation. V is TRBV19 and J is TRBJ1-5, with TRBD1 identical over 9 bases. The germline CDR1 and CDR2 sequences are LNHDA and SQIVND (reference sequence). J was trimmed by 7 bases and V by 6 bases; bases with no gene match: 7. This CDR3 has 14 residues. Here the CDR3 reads CASSPGQGNQPQHF. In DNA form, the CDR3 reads TGTGCCAGTAGCCCCGGACAGGGGAACCAGCCCCAGCATTTT.

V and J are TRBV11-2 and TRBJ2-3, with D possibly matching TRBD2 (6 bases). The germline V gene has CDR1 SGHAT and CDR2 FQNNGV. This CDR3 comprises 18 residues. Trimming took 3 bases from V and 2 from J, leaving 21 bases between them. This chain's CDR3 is CASSFRKEARGITDTQYF. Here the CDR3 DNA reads TGTGCCAGCAGCTTTAGGAAGGAGGCCCGGGGGATCACAGATACGCAGTATTTT.